The clone carrying this T cell receptor beta chain turned up a few times. This CDR3 is built from 11 residues. V was trimmed by 6 bases and J by 3 bases, leaving 6 bases between them. The germline gives CDR1 MDHEN, CDR2 SYDVKM. What was amplified from RNA transcripts were TCR beta CDR3 regions. Using the HTBI primer set, a first-round RT-PCR was run on the TCR CDR3. Each CDR3 protein gets one entry after TCRdb re-called the multiplex PCR reads with MiXCR. This table has about 270,000 distinct CDR3 sequences, about 20% appearing once. These data come from a study of T cells in Graves' hyperthyroidism and ophthalmopathy.

This sequence joins TRBV28 and TRBJ2-7; D is ambiguous. The TCR comes from a man aged 25 to 45 with Graves' ophthalmopathy. The specimen sequenced was blood. The CDR3 protein is CASRRDYEQYF. The CDR3 coding sequence is TGTGCCAGCAGGAGAGACTACGAGCAGTACTTC.